A single sample is the source of the 30 T cell receptor beta chains below, sequenced in a study of CD8 T cells in ankylosing spondylitis. One entry per CDR3 protein, called by TCRdb with MiXCR from the 5' RACE reads. The data show about 160,000 distinct CDR3 sequences, with under 45% seen just once and around 15% held by the top ten. Input material: synovial fluid, either unsorted or a sorted T cell fraction (not recorded which). The receptors were gathered from a male donor with ankylosing spondylitis.

In its sample, this clonotype was seen a few times. This chain uses TRBV18 with TRBJ1-5; tentative D call: TRBD1 (6 bases). V was clipped by 4 bases and J by 5 bases, with 12 bases between them. The CDR3 length is 14 residues. Germline V gives CDR1 KGHSH, CDR2 LQKENI. The CDR3 is CASSRTALDQPQHF. The CDR3 coding sequence is TGTGCCAGCTCACGGACAGCCCTTGATCAGCCCCAGCATTTT.

This clonotype was seen at least ten times. V gene TRBV15 combines with J gene TRBJ1-6; no clear D. The CDR3 totals 12 residues. Germline lookup yields CDR1 LNHNV and CDR2 YYDKDF (reference sequence). Trimming took 5 bases from V and 7 from J, leaving 6 bases between them. The CDR3 sequence is CATSEENSPLHF. In DNA, the CDR3 is TGTGCCACCAGCGAGGAGAATTCACCCCTCCACTTT.

This clonotype was counted a few times. The chain is built from TRBV28 and TRBJ2-5, with D uncertain. Per germline, CDR1 MDHEN and CDR2 SYDVKM. V was shortened by 2 bases and J by 4 bases, with 8 bases between the two germline ends. The CDR3 contains 13 residues. CDR3 bases: TGTGCCAGCAGTTTAGGGTCAGTAGAGACCCAGTACTTC. Translating gives CASSLGSVETQYF.

The V call is TRBV7-4, the J call TRBJ2-2, with TRBD2 matching 7 bases. Germline V gene lookup returns CDR1 SGHVT and CDR2 SQSDAQ. The CDR3 runs to 16 residues. The V segment lost 5 bases and the J segment 3 bases; nucleotides outside the gene matches: 9. CDR3: CASSLRRGRDTGELFF. The CDR3 DNA follows: TGTGCCAGCAGCCTCCGCCGCGGGAGAGACACCGGGGAGCTGTTTTTT.

This clonotype was seen more than once but under ten times. The chain uses TRBV12-3 or TRBV12-4 and TRBJ2-5, with D perhaps TRBD1 (5 bases). The CDR3 is made up of 12 amino acids. V lost 7 bases and J lost 3, with 9 bases in between. The CDR3 loop is CASTVREETQYF. The CDR3 DNA reads TGTGCCAGCACGGTCAGGGAAGAGACCCAGTACTTC.

The rearrangement uses TRBV20-1 and TRBJ2-7; 7 bases line up with TRBD1. The ends lost 6 bases at V and 3 bases at J; junction bases unmatched: 8. The CDR3 totals 13 residues. Germline V lookup: CDR1 DFQATT, CDR2 SNEGSKA (reference sequence). DNA for the CDR3: TGCAGTGCGGAAAGGGACAGTTACTACGAGCAGTACTTC. This codes for CSAERDSYYEQYF.

This chain joins TRBV12-3 or TRBV12-4 and TRBJ2-3, with TRBD1 identical over 7 bases. Trimming removed 8 bases from V and 0 bases from J; junction bases left unmatched: 14. The CDR3 sequence is 17 residues long. CDR3 amino acids: CASFKGGQSSSTDTQYF. CDR3 bases: TGTGCCAGCTTCAAAGGGGGACAGAGCTCAAGCACAGATACGCAGTATTTT.

The table lists this clonotype with many counts. The V and J genes are TRBV18 and TRBJ2-7, with 11 bases identical to TRBD2. Germline lookup yields CDR1 KGHSH and CDR2 LQKENI. The CDR3 length is 16 residues. The J segment lost 7 bases and the V segment lost 2 bases, leaving 10 bases of the junction unmatched. The CDR3 DNA sequence: TGTGCCAGCTCACCAGGGCCCCTAGCGGGAGGACTTGAGCAGTACTTC. This sequence encodes CASSPGPLAGGLEQYF.

This clonotype appeared a few times. The chain has TRBV28 and TRBJ2-1, with TRBD2 matching 7 bases. J gave up 2 bases and V 3 bases, and 4 bases lay outside the gene matches. Germline V CDR1 and CDR2: MDHEN, SYDVKM. The CDR3 is 15 amino acids. The CDR3 DNA follows: TGTGCCAGCAGTTTGGTACGGGGGGCCTACAATGAGCAGTTCTTC. Amino acids: CASSLVRGAYNEQFF.

For the CDR3, the DNA is TGCAGTGCGCTGGGACTAGCGGGAGGGCACCCCTACAATGAGCAGTTCTTC. This sequence encodes CSALGLAGGHPYNEQFF. The chain carries TRBV20-1 and TRBJ2-1; 16 bases are shared with TRBD2. V gave up 6 bases and J gave up 2 bases; unmatched junction bases: 7. Germline CDR1 is DFQATT and CDR2 is SNEGSKA (reference sequence). This CDR3 region has 17 residues.

This chain links TRBV7-9 with TRBJ2-7; D is perhaps TRBD1 (6 bases). This CDR3 region has 16 residues. Germline V gene sequence: CDR1 SEHNR, CDR2 FQNEAQ (reference sequence). Trimming removed 6 bases at V and 3 bases at J, with 21 bases between. The CDR3 sequence: CASSQVTPGHFYEQYF. The CDR3 bases are TGTGCCAGCAGTCAGGTTACCCCGGGACACTTCTACGAGCAGTACTTC.

The chain joins TRBV9 to TRBJ2-1; 12 positions agree with TRBD2. Germline V CDR1 and CDR2: SGDLS, YYNGEE. This CDR3 has 15 amino acids. J gave up 6 bases and V 2 bases, and 3 bases lay outside the gene matches. The CDR3, as DNA: TGTGCCAGCAGCGTCGCTAGCGGGAGGGTCAATGAGCAGTTCTTC. Its translation: CASSVASGRVNEQFF.

This clonotype has ten or more counts. This chain uses TRBV7-9 with TRBJ2-1; maybe TRBD2 (5 bases). This CDR3 is built from 14 residues. V was cut by 3 bases and J by 5 bases, with 11 bases left in between. Germline CDR1 is SEHNR and CDR2 is FQNEAQ (reference sequence). CDR3 DNA sequence: TGTGCCAGCAGCTTGTCCGGGATCCACAATGAGCAGTTCTTC. Its translation is CASSLSGIHNEQFF.

This clonotype was seen many times. J is TRBJ2-7 and V is TRBV7-3; TRBD1 or TRBD2 may be the D gene (5 bases each). This CDR3 comprises 14 residues. With 4 bases removed from V and 6 bases from J, the gap between germline ends came to 16 bases. Germline V CDR1 and CDR2: SGHTA, FQGTGA. The CDR3 DNA reads TGTGCCAGCAGCTCATATCAGGGCAGCGGCGAGCAGTACTTC. It specifies CASSSYQGSGEQYF.

This chain uses TRBV10-3 with TRBJ2-3; D is perhaps TRBD2 (6 bases). The CDR3 totals 19 residues. Germline CDR1 is ENHRY and CDR2 is SYGVKD. Trimming took off 7 bases at V and 0 bases at J, with 26 bases between the two ends. The CDR3 here is CAITPGLRALTFSTDTQYF. The CDR3 nucleotides are TGTGCCATCACCCCGGGACTGCGAGCACTAACATTCAGCACAGATACGCAGTATTTT.

The CDR3 DNA is TGTGCCAGCTCATACCGTCCCTACGAGCAGTACTTC. Translation: CASSYRPYEQYF. The V gene is TRBV18, the J gene TRBJ2-7; unclear D gene. Germline lookup yields CDR1 KGHSH and CDR2 LQKENI. The CDR3 covers 12 residues. Trimming cost V 5 bases and J 2 bases, with 7 bases left between them.

This rearrangement joins TRBV7-8 to TRBJ1-4, with 8 bases that match TRBD1. The V and J ends lost 5 bases and 7 bases, in that order; junction bases with no gene match: 9. CDR3 length equals 15 residues. The germline CDR1 and CDR2 sequences are SGHVS and FQNEAQ. The CDR3 DNA is TGTGCCAGCAGCCCCCCGGACAGGGCTCGTGAAAAACTGTTTTTT. As protein: CASSPPDRAREKLFF.

This chain joins TRBV12-3 or TRBV12-4 and TRBJ2-1, with D possibly being TRBD2 (7 bases). V was shortened by 3 bases and J by 3 bases, with 24 bases between the two germline ends. The CDR3 length is 19 residues. The CDR3 loop reads CASSFLGAVAGVFYNEQFF. The DNA of the CDR3 is TGTGCCAGCAGTTTTTTGGGGGCGGTGGCGGGAGTGTTCTACAATGAGCAGTTCTTC.

This rearrangement joins TRBV5-1 to TRBJ1-2, with 10 bases lining up with TRBD1. CDR1 SGHRS and CDR2 YFSETQ come from the germline V gene. The ends lost 4 bases at V and 7 bases at J; junction bases unmatched: 4. The CDR3 spans 13 residues. CDR3 residues: CASSQWTGGGYTF. The CDR3 region has the DNA TGCGCCAGCAGCCAGTGGACAGGGGGTGGCTACACCTTC.

This clonotype has only a few counts. The rearrangement links TRBV29-1 to TRBJ2-7, with D possibly TRBD2 on 6 matching bases. CDR1 is SQVTM and CDR2 is ANQGSEA in the germline V gene. This CDR3 comprises 11 residues. V shed 4 bases and J shed 6 bases, with 10 bases lying between them. The DNA for the CDR3 is TGCAGCGTTGCGCGGGGACGCGAGCAGTACTTC. Residues: CSVARGREQYF.

This chain joins TRBV19 and TRBJ1-5; no clear D gene. The CDR3 consists of 16 residues. Deletions cut 1 base from V and 0 bases from J, with 10 bases between. Germline CDR1 is LNHDA and CDR2 is SQIVND (reference sequence). The CDR3 sequence is CASSIVRPYSNQPQHF. The CDR3 region has the DNA TGTGCCAGTAGTATAGTTCGGCCTTATAGCAATCAGCCCCAGCATTTT.

This clonotype occurred a few times. DNA of the CDR3: TGCGCCAGCAGCCACCGACTCCCGGGACTAGCGGGCACAGATACGCAGTATTTT. The encoded protein is CASSHRLPGLAGTDTQYF. This chain links TRBV4-1 with TRBJ2-3, with 11 bases matching TRBD2. This CDR3 spans 18 amino acids. Germline CDR1 is MGHRA and CDR2 is YSYEKL. V lost 3 bases, J lost 1 base, and 9 bases stayed unmatched.

CDR3 DNA sequence: TGTGCGGTACAATACTCGATAGGGTCCAGTAACAATGAGCAGTTCTTC. It yields the protein CAVQYSIGSSNNEQFF. The rearrangement joins TRBV15 to TRBJ2-1, with unresolved D. CDR3 size: 16 residues. CDR1 is LNHNV, CDR2 YYDKDF, per germline (reference sequence).

J is TRBJ2-7 and V is TRBV4-2; 8 bases align to TRBD1. This CDR3 comprises 15 residues. The junction had 6 bases not matched to a gene; V was cut back by 0 bases and J by 5 bases. Germline V CDR1 and CDR2: LGHNA, YNFKEQ. CDR3: CASSQEGTGVHEQYF. CDR3 coding DNA: TGTGCCAGCAGCCAAGAAGGGACAGGAGTCCACGAGCAGTACTTC.

V and J are TRBV11-2 and TRBJ2-7; D tentatively reads TRBD1 or TRBD2 (6 bases each). Germline-derived CDR1 and CDR2 are SGHAT and FQNNGV. The CDR3 has 16 amino acids. Trimming stripped 3 bases from V and 5 bases from J, with 20 bases between. This CDR3 is CASSFSVGGLMNEQYF. CDR3 bases: TGTGCCAGCAGCTTTAGCGTAGGGGGGCTGATGAACGAGCAGTACTTC.

The genes are TRBV29-1 and TRBJ2-3; 8 bases fit TRBD2. The V segment lost 7 bases and the J segment 1 base; nucleotides outside the gene matches: 13. This CDR3 is 16 amino acids long. Germline V CDR1 and CDR2: SQVTM, ANQGSEA. CDR3 protein: CSAPAGAEGGTDTQYF. The CDR3 bases are TGCAGCGCCCCAGCGGGAGCCGAGGGGGGCACAGATACGCAGTATTTT.

Only a few counts were recorded for this clonotype. The V call is TRBV12-3 or TRBV12-4, the J call TRBJ2-1; D remains unclear. V gave up 4 bases and J gave up 0 bases, with 13 bases separating them. The CDR3 is 16 amino acids. The CDR3 DNA is TGTGCCAGCAGTTCCTGGGCCACAACCTCCTACAATGAGCAGTTCTTC. Protein sequence: CASSSWATTSYNEQFF.

In this sample, this clonotype turned up a few times. The DNA for the CDR3 is TGTGCCAGCAGCCCCGGGACTAGCGGGGAAAGGAGAAACATTCAGTACTTC. Translated: CASSPGTSGERRNIQYF. The genes are TRBV7-9 and TRBJ2-4; 13 positions agree with TRBD2. The V gene's germline CDR1 is SEHNR and CDR2 FQNEAQ (reference sequence). J gave up 6 bases and V 5 bases, and 10 bases lay outside the gene matches. The CDR3 is made up of 17 amino acids.

The CDR3 DNA reads TGCAGTGCTAGAGATTCGAAGACGGGCAGGGATCAGCCCCAGCATTTT. This gives the protein CSARDSKTGRDQPQHF. This chain joins TRBV20-1 and TRBJ1-5; D may be TRBD1 (5 bases). V was cut by 0 bases and J by 5 bases, with 17 bases left in between. The germline CDR1 and CDR2 sequences are DFQATT and SNEGSKA (reference sequence). The CDR3 has 16 amino acids.

The chain uses TRBV20-1 and TRBJ1-1, with D perhaps TRBD1 (5 bases). The germline V gene encodes CDR1 DFQATT and CDR2 SNEGSKA (reference sequence). V lost 3 bases and J 5 bases, leaving 16 bases between the germline ends. The CDR3 consists of 14 residues. CDR3 bases: TGCAGTGCTAGGGTCCCGGGGGAGGAAACTGAAGCTTTCTTT. Protein sequence: CSARVPGEETEAFF.